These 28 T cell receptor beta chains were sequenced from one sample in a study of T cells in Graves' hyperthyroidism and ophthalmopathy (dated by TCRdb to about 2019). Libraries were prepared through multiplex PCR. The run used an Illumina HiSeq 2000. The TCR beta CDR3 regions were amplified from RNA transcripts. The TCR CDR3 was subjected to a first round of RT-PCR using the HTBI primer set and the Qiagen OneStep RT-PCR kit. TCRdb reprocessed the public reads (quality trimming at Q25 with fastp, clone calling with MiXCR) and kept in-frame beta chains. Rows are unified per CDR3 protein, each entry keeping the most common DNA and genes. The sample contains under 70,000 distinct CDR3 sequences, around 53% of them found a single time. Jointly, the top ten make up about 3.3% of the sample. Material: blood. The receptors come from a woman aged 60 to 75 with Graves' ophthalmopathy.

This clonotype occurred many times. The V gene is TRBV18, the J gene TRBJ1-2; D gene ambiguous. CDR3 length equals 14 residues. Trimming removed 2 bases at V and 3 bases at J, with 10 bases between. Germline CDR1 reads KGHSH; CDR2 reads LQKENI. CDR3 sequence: CASSPVLNDYGYTF. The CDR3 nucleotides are TGTGCCAGCTCACCAGTATTGAACGACTATGGCTACACCTTC. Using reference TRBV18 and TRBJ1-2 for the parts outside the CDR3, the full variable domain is NAGVMQNPRHLVRRRGQEARLRCSPMKGHSHVYWYRQLPEEGLKFMVYLQKENIIDESGMPKERFSAEFPKEGPSILRIQQVVRGDSAAYFCASSPVLNDYGYTFGSGTRLTVV.

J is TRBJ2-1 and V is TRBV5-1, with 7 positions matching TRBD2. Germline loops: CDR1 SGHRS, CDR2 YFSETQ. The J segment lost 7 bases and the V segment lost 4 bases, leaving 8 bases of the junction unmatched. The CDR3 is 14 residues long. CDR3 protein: CASSLVRGVNEQFF. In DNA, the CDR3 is TGCGCCAGCAGCCTGGTTCGGGGGGTTAATGAGCAGTTCTTC.

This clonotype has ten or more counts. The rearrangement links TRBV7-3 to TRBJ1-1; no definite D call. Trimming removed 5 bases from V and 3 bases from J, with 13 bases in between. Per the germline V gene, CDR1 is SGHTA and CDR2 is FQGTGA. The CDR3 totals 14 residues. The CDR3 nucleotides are TGTGCCAGCAGCCAAGACCCCGTATACACTGAAGCTTTCTTT. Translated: CASSQDPVYTEAFF.

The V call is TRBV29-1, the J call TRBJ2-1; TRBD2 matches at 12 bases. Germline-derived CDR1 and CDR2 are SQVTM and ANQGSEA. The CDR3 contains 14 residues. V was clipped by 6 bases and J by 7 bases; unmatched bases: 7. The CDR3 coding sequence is TGCAGCGTGACGGGACTAGCGGGCGTGAATGAGCAGTTCTTC. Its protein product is CSVTGLAGVNEQFF.

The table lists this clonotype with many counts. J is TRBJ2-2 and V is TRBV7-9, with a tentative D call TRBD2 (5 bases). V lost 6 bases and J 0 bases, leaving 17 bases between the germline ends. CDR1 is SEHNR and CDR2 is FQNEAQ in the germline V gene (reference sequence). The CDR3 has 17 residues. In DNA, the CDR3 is TGTGCCAGCAGACCAGGCGGGTCCACGACGAACACCGGGGAGCTGTTTTTT. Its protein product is CASRPGGSTTNTGELFF.

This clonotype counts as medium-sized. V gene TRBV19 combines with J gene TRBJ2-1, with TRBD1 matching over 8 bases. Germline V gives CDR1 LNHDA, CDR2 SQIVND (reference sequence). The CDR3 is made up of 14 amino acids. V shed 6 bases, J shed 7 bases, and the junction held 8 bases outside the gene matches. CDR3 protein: CASRSRTGKNEQFF. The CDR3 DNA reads TGTGCCAGTAGGAGCAGGACAGGGAAAAATGAGCAGTTCTTC.

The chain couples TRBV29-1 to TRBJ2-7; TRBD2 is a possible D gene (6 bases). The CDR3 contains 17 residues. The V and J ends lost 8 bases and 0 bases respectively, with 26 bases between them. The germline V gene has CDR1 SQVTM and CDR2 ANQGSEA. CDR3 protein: CSSLGLASSISSYEQYF. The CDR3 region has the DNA TGCAGCAGTTTGGGGCTAGCGAGTTCCATCAGCTCCTACGAGCAGTACTTC.

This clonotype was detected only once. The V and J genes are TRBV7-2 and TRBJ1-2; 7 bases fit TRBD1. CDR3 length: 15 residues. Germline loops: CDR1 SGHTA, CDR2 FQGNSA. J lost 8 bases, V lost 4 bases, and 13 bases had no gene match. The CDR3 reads CASSSLRGGVGGYTF. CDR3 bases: TGTGCCAGCAGCTCCCTCAGGGGGGGAGTGGGAGGCTACACCTTC.

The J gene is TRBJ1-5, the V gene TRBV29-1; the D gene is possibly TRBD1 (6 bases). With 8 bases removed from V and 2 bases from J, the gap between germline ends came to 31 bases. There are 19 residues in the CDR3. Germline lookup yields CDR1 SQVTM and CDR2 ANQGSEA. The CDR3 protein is CSTAARAPGVREGNQPQHF. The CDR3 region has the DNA TGCAGCACAGCGGCACGAGCCCCAGGGGTGAGGGAAGGCAATCAGCCCCAGCATTTT. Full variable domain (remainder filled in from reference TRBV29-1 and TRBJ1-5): SAVISQKPSRDICQRGTSLTIQCQVDSQVTMMFWYRQQPGQSLTLIATANQGSEATYESGFVIDKFPISRPNLTFSTLTVSNMSPEDSSIYLCSTAARAPGVREGNQPQHFGDGTRLSIL.

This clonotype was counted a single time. The CDR3 is CAIGGTGGTYNEQFF. The CDR3 DNA follows: TGTGCCATCGGGGGGACAGGGGGGACCTACAATGAGCAGTTCTTC. The chain has TRBV10-3 and TRBJ2-1; 11 bases map to TRBD1. From germline, CDR1 is ENHRY and CDR2 SYGVKD. The CDR3 sequence is 15 residues long. Unmatched junction bases numbered 5, after V lost 8 bases and J lost 2 bases.

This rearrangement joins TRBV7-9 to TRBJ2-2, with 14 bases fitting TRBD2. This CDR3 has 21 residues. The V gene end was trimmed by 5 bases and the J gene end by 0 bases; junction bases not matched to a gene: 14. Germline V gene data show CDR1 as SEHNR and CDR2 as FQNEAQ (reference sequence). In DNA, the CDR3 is TGTGCCAGCAGCATCCTCCAGGGGACTAGCGGGGGCCCCCCGAACACCGGGGAGCTGTTTTTT. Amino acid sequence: CASSILQGTSGGPPNTGELFF. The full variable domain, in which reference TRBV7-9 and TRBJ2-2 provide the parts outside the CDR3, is DTGVSQNPRHKITKRGQNVTFRCDPISEHNRLYWYRQTLGQGPEFLTYFQNEAQLEKSRLLSDRFSAERPKGSFSTLEIQRTEQGDSAMYLCASSILQGTSGGPPNTGELFFGEGSRLTVL.

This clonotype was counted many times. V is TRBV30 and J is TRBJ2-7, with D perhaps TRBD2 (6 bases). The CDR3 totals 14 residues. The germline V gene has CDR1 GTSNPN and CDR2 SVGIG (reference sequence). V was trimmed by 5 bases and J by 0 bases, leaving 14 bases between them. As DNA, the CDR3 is TGTGCCTGGTCCTTAGCGGTAAGCTCCTACGAGCAGTACTTC. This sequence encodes CAWSLAVSSYEQYF. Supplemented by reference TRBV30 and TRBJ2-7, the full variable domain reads SQTIHQWPATLVQPVGSPLSLECTVEGTSNPNLYWYRQAAGRGLQLLFYSVGIGQISSEVPQNLSASRPQDRQFILSSKKLLLSDSGFYLCAWSLAVSSYEQYFGPGTRLTVT.

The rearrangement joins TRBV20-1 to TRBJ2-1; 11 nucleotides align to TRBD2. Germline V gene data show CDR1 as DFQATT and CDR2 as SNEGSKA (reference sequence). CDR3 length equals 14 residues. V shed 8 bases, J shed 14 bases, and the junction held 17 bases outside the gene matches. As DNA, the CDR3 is TGCAGTACGACTAGCGGGATGATCACGCAGTCTAAGTTCTTC. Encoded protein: CSTTSGMITQSKFF.

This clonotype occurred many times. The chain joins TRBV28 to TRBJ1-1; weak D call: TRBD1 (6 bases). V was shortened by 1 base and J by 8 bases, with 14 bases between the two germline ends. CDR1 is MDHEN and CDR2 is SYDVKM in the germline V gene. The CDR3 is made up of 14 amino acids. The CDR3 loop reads CASSLYGNREEAFF. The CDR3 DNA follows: TGTGCCAGCAGTTTATACGGTAACAGGGAGGAAGCTTTCTTT. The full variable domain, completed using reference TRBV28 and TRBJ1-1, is DVKVTQSSRYLVKRTGEKVFLECVQDMDHENMFWYRQDPGLGLRLIYFSYDVKMKEKGDIPEGYSVSREKKERFSLILESASTNQTSMYLCASSLYGNREEAFFGQGTRLTVV.

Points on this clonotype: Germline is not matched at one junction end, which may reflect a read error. DNA for the CDR3: TGTGCTAGCAGCTTAGGGGACAGGTACAATGAGCAGTTCTTC. As protein: CASSLGDRYNEQFF. The rearrangement uses TRBV7-7 and TRBJ2-1; 8 bases match TRBD1. The CDR3 runs to 14 residues. The germline CDR1 and CDR2 sequences are SSHAT and FNYEAQ (reference sequence).

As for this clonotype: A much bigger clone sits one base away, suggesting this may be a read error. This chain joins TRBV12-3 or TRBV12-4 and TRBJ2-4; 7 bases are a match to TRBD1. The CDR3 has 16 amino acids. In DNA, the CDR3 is TGTGCCAGCAGGCCGTTGGGCAGGGGGTCCAAAAACACTCAGTACTTC. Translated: CASRPLGRGSKNTQYF.

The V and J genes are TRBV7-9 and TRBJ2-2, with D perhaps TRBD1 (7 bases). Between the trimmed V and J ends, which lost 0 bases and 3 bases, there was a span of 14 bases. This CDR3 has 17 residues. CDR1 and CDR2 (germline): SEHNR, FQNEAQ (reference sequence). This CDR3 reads CASSLAGGTEYTGELFF. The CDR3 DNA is TGTGCCAGCAGCTTAGCAGGCGGGACAGAGTACACCGGGGAGCTGTTTTTT.

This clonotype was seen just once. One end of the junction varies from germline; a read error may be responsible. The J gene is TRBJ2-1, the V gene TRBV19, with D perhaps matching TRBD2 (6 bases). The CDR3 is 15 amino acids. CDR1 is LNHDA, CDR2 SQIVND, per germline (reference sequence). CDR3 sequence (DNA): TGTGCCAGTAGTAAGTCTAGCGATCCCTACAACGAGCAGTTCTTC. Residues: CASSKSSDPYNEQFF.

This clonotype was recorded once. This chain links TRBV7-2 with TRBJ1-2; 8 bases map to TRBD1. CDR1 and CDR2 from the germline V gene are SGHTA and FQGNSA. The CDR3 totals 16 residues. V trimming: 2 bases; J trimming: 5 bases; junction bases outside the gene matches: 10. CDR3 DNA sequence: TGTGCCAGCAGCTTAAGTAGCAGGCAGGGGGCGTATGGCTACACCTTC. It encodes CASSLSSRQGAYGYTF.

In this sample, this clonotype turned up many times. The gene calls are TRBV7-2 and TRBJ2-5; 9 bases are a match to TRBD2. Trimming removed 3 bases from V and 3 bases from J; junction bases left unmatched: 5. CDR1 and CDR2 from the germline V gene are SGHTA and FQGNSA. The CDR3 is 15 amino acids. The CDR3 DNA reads TGTGCCAGCAGCTTTGATAGCGGGAGCAAAGAGACCCAGTACTTC. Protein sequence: CASSFDSGSKETQYF. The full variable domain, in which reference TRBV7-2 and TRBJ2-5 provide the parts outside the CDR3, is GAGVSQSPSNKVTEKGKDVELRCDPISGHTALYWYRQSLGQGLEFLIYFQGNSAPDKSGLPSDRFSAERTGGSVSTLTIQRTQQEDSAVYLCASSFDSGSKETQYFGPGTRLLVL.

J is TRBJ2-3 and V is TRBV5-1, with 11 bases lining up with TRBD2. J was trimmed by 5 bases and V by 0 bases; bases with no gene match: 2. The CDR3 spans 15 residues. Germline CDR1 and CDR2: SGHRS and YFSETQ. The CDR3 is CASSLGSGRVDTQYF. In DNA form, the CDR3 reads TGCGCCAGCAGCTTGGGTAGCGGGAGGGTAGATACGCAGTATTTT.

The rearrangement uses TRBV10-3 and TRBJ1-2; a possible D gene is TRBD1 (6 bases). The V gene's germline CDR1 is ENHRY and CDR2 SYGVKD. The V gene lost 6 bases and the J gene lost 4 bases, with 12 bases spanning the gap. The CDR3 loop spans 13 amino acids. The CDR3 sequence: CAISDRSFYGYTF. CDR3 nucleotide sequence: TGTGCCATCAGCGACAGGAGCTTCTATGGCTACACCTTC.

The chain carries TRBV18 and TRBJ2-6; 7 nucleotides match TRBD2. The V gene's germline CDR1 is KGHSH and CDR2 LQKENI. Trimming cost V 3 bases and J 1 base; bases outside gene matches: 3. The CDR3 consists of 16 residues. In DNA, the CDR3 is TGTGCCAGCTCACCGAAGGGAGGGTCTGGGGCCAACGTCCTGACTTTC. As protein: CASSPKGGSGANVLTF.

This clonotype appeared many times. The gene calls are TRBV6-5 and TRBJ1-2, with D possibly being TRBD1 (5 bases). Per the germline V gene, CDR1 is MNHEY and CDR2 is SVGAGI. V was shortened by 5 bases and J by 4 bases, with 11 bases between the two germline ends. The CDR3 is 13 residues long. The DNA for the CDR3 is TGTGCCAGCAGTCAGGGTGATCGCTATGGCTACACCTTC. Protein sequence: CASSQGDRYGYTF.

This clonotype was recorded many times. The CDR3 DNA sequence: TGTGCCTGGAGTGTACTGAGGGAAAAACTGTTTTTT. Protein sequence: CAWSVLREKLFF. The rearrangement joins TRBV30 to TRBJ1-4, with D unresolved. Between the trimmed V and J ends, which lost 0 bases and 8 bases, there was a span of 7 bases. The CDR3 is 12 residues long. Germline V gene lookup returns CDR1 GTSNPN and CDR2 SVGIG (reference sequence).

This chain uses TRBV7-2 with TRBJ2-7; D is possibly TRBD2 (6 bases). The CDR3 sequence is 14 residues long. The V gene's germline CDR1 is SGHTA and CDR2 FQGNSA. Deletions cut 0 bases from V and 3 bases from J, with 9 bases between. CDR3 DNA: TGTGCCAGCAGCTTAGCGGGAGGACTCTACGAGCAGTACTTC. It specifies CASSLAGGLYEQYF.

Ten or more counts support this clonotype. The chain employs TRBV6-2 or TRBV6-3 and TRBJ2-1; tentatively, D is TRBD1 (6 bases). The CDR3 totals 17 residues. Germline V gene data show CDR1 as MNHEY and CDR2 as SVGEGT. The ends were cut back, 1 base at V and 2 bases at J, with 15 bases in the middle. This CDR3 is CASSYWVPGTPYNEQFF. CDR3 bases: TGTGCCAGCAGTTACTGGGTCCCCGGGACACCCTACAATGAGCAGTTCTTC.

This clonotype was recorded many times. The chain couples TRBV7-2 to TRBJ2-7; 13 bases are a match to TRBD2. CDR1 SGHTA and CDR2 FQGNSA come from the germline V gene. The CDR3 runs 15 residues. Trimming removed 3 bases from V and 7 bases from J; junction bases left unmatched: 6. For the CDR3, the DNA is TGTGCCAGCAGCTTTCTGGGGACTAGCGGGGAAGAGCAGTACTTC. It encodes CASSFLGTSGEEQYF.